The T cell receptor (beta chain) under discussion was sequenced for a study of blood T cells in healthy people across ages. General study points: As age increased, TCR beta diversity per million T cells fell in a roughly linear fashion.

It was with a sample-barcoded 5' primer and a J-beta primer mix that a second PCR of roughly 7 to 12 cycles was run. A 12-random-nucleotide template-switch adaptor tagged each cDNA molecule. Using its own MiXCR run on the 5' RACE reads, TCRdb lists one record per CDR3 protein. The sample shows 1.5 million to 2 million distinct CDR3 sequences, roughly 27% of them seen only once. Healthy Russian Caucasian donors spanned ages roughly 6 to 100 years. Germline CDR1 and CDR2: SEHNR and FQNEAQ (reference sequence). The CDR3 has 15 amino acids. The V and J ends lost 8 bases and 3 bases respectively, with 20 bases between them. This clonotype has just a few counts. As yet, its antigen is unknown.

V gene TRBV7-9 combines with J gene TRBJ2-7; perhaps TRBD1 as D (6 bases). Sequencing input: blood. This TCR was recovered from a woman in her thirties in good health. The CDR3 sequence is CASRRGGSGYYEQYF. DNA of the CDR3: TGTGCCAGCCGGAGAGGGGGTTCAGGGTACTACGAGCAGTACTTC.